Listed here is a single T cell receptor beta chain. Its antigen is unidentified. Profiled with immunoSEQ multiplex PCR; TCRdb holds only in-frame clones, not every one. The top ten hold roughly 13% of the sample, which has hundreds of thousands of clones, about 76% seen once. This entry comes from a study of shared clonotypes between healthy human individuals. The V and J ends lost 5 bases and 5 bases, in that order; junction bases with no gene match: 5. CDR3 length equals 14 residues. The germline gives CDR1 LNHDA, CDR2 SQIVND (reference sequence). Study results and caveats: Sequencing depth was expected to influence donor clonotype sharing.

HIV-negative, healthy adults without recent acute infections or vaccinations were the donors. It was about 82 million PBMCs that unsorted samples used for genomic DNA. This rearrangement joins TRBV19 to TRBJ2-3, with 9 positions matching TRBD2. The TCR comes from a woman aged 40 to 50 in good health. Some clones in this sample may be carry-over from other donors' samples. Sequences were obtained from PBMCs. CDR3 region: CASSFSGSRDTQYF. CDR3 DNA sequence: TGTGCCAGTAGTTTTAGCGGGAGTAGAGATACGCAGTATTTT.